This T cell receptor beta chain came from a study of T cell responses to AZD1222 COVID-19 vaccine. Points on this clone: Its cognate antigen is unknown.

TCRdb keeps only in-frame clones here, not all; method: immunoSEQ multiplex PCR. The sample includes 200,000 or so clones, 94% of them seen just once. The CDR3 has 16 residues. Study-level findings and limits: Clonal diversity was possibly underestimated; the donors were predominantly white British and more often female. Repertoire samples came only from after the peak T cell response. Seropositivity was recorded at baseline in only a handful of AZD1222 recipients.

This clonotype originated in an adult in good health. J is TRBJ2-1 and V is TRBV12-2; the DNA was not compared with TRBD2, the D call given in the table. TRBV12-2 is a documented pseudogene. Specimen: peripheral blood, collected on day 0 of AZD1222 vaccination. CDR3 sequence: CASRLGGATERDEQFF. The CDR3 DNA is TGTGCAAGTCGCTTAGGGGGAGCGACTGAACGGGATGAGCAGTTCTTC.